This passage covers 19 T cell receptor beta chains from one sample sequenced in a study of human T cells and chemical hapten exposure. TCRdb re-analysed the RACE reads in MiXCR, keeping a single row per CDR3 protein. The data contain about 95,000 distinct CDR3 sequences, more than 9.5% of them singletons. This sample's time point: patch test 2, 6 weeks after DPC sensitization. Treatment given: therapeutic diphenylcyclopropenone sensitization with weekly scalp DPC. Sequenced material: whole blood, taken in connection with sensitization to the hapten diphenylcyclopropenone (DPC). All receptors derive from a woman in her 40s with alopecia areata. Some clones in this sample may be carry-over from other donors' samples.

The V gene is TRBV20-1, the J gene TRBJ2-3; the D is unclear. V was cut by 3 bases and J by 3 bases, with 16 bases left in between. CDR3 length equals 15 residues. Germline V gene sequence: CDR1 DFQATT, CDR2 SNEGSKA (reference sequence). CDR3 in amino acids: CSASPPEGWTDTQYF. In nucleotides, the CDR3 is TGCAGTGCTAGCCCCCCCGAAGGTTGGACAGATACGCAGTATTTT.

Details on this clonotype: The CDR3 carries no conserved terminal phenylalanine or tryptophan, so it likely arises from a read error. The chain combines TRBV10-3 with TRBJ2-1; TRBD2 matches 12 bases. V lost 0 bases, J lost 8 bases, and 14 bases stayed unmatched. The germline CDR1 and CDR2 sequences are ENHRY and SYGVKD. CDR3 length: 19 amino acids. CDR3 region: CAISESPSGRASAGYEQFS. The CDR3 coding sequence is TGTGCCATCAGTGAGTCCCCTAGCGGGAGGGCCAGCGCAGGATATGAGCAGTTCTCC.

The rearrangement joins TRBV3-2 to TRBJ2-7. TRBV3-2 is a pseudogene segment. This CDR3 has 10 residues. The CDR3 loop is CARDQWEQYF. The CDR3 nucleotides read TGTGCCAGGGATCAGTGGGAGCAGTACTTC.

This clonotype was recorded at least ten times. The chain joins TRBV12-3 or TRBV12-4 to TRBJ1-2; D perhaps matches TRBD1 (6 bases). Trimming removed 5 bases from V and 8 bases from J, with 15 bases in between. This CDR3 region has 13 residues. The CDR3 here is CASSTAGGRGYTF. The CDR3 DNA sequence: TGTGCCAGCAGTACAGCGGGGGGCCGGGGCTACACCTTC.

This clonotype showed up many times. The chain's CDR3 is CASSLEASGRYNEQFF. Written as DNA, the CDR3 is TGTGCCAGCTCCTTAGAGGCTAGCGGGCGGTACAATGAGCAGTTCTTC. The rearrangement links TRBV7-8 to TRBJ2-1, with 8 bases fitting TRBD2. The CDR3 extends over 16 amino acids. Germline CDR1 SGHVS, CDR2 FQNEAQ. V gave up 8 bases and J gave up 4 bases; unmatched junction bases: 13.

A remark on this clonotype: This clone may be a read error of a much larger clone one base away. The chain combines TRBV12-3 or TRBV12-4 with TRBJ1-1, with 8 bases fitting TRBD1. This CDR3 comprises 15 residues. Trimming took 3 bases from V and 6 from J; bases not matched to a gene: 9. CDR3 region: CASSFHRGGGSEAFF. DNA for the CDR3: TGTGCCAGCAGTTTCCACAGGGGGGGTGGCTCTGAAGCTTTCTTT.

In its sample, this clonotype was seen many times. The chain joins TRBV7-2 to TRBJ1-6, with D possibly TRBD1 on 5 matching bases. The V gene's germline CDR1 is SGHTA and CDR2 FQGNSA. This CDR3 comprises 13 residues. V was clipped by 8 bases and J by 4 bases, with 9 bases between them. The CDR3 nucleotides read TGTGCCAGCGCGACAGTGTATAATTCACCCCTCCACTTT. Translating gives CASATVYNSPLHF.

The chain combines TRBV27 with TRBJ1-6; TRBD1 aligns across 9 bases. The CDR3 runs to 17 residues. The junction had 15 bases not matched to a gene; V was cut back by 5 bases and J by 10 bases. Germline lookup yields CDR1 MNHEY and CDR2 SMNVEV (reference sequence). In DNA, the CDR3 is TGTGCCAGCAGTCCGCGGGGGTCAGGGGACAGGGACTCACCCCTCCACTTT. This codes for CASSPRGSGDRDSPLHF.

V gene TRBV19 combines with J gene TRBJ1-2, with D possibly being TRBD1 (5 bases). CDR1 LNHDA and CDR2 SQIVND come from the germline V gene (reference sequence). Trimming left V 5 bases short and J 0 bases short, with 16 bases between. The CDR3 is made up of 16 amino acids. CDR3 nucleotide sequence: TGTGCCAGTAGTCCGGACGGGGCTTTAGCTAACTATGGCTACACCTTC. It yields the protein CASSPDGALANYGYTF.

This clonotype came up many times. The J gene is TRBJ2-6, the V gene TRBV19; D ambiguous. Germline assignment: CDR1 LNHDA and CDR2 SQIVND (reference sequence). The CDR3 runs to 18 residues. Trimming cost V 5 bases and J 1 base, with 18 bases left between them. The CDR3 loop is CASSPHPQTSSGANVLTF. DNA for the CDR3: TGTGCCAGTAGTCCCCATCCCCAGACTTCTTCTGGGGCCAACGTCCTGACTTTC.

This clonotype showed up many times. The V and J genes are TRBV7-9 and TRBJ2-5, with D tentatively TRBD2 (7 bases). The ends were cut back, 7 bases at V and 8 bases at J, with 17 bases in the middle. The CDR3 runs to 13 residues. Germline V gene lookup returns CDR1 SEHNR and CDR2 FQNEAQ (reference sequence). CDR3 protein: CASTRGGIRTQYF. As DNA, the CDR3 is TGTGCCAGCACAAGGGGGGGAATCCGCACCCAGTACTTC.

The chain joins TRBV5-1 to TRBJ2-1, with TRBD2 identical over 10 bases. V was clipped by 4 bases and J by 5 bases; unmatched bases: 12. Per germline, CDR1 SGHRS and CDR2 YFSETQ. The CDR3 spans 17 residues. As DNA, the CDR3 is TGCGCCAGCAGCCCCCAAGGTCGCGGACTAGCGGACAATGAGCAGTTCTTC. Translating gives CASSPQGRGLADNEQFF.

Many counts were recorded for this clonotype. This rearrangement joins TRBV7-2 to TRBJ2-2; a possible D gene is TRBD2 (7 bases). Trimming removed 7 bases from V and 4 bases from J, with 16 bases in between. This CDR3 has 15 residues. Germline lookup yields CDR1 SGHTA and CDR2 FQGNSA. The CDR3 nucleotides are TGTGCCAGCACCCCGGATGCGGGGGCCACCGGGGAGCTGTTTTTT. Protein sequence: CASTPDAGATGELFF.

On this clonotype itself: The junction does not match germline at one end; this may be a read error. This chain uses TRBV7-9 with TRBJ2-1, with 8 bases that match TRBD2. The CDR3 runs 15 residues. CDR1 is SEHNR and CDR2 is FQNEAQ in the germline V gene (reference sequence). DNA of the CDR3: TGTGCCAGCAGCCAGCGGGAGTACTCCTACAATGAGCAGTTATTC. The encoded protein is CASSQREYSYNEQLF.

A remark on this clonotype: This may come from a read error, since a much larger clone is one base off. The rearrangement uses TRBV6-5 and TRBJ1-2; the D is unclear. CDR1 is MNHEY and CDR2 is SVGAGI in the germline V gene. The CDR3 sequence is 13 residues long. CDR3 DNA sequence: TGTGCCAGCAGTTCGACGGCCCTCTATGACTACACCTTC. Translated: CASSSTALYDYTF.

The J gene is TRBJ1-2, the V gene TRBV3-1; TRBD1 might be the D (6 bases). The CDR3 contains 16 residues. V was pared by 0 bases and J by 4 bases, with 15 bases between. CDR1 is LGHDT, CDR2 YNNKEL, per germline (reference sequence). The CDR3 DNA sequence: TGTGCCAGCAGCCAAGAAGCGGGGGGCGACCGCTATGGCTACACCTTC. It encodes CASSQEAGGDRYGYTF. The variable domain in full, with the rest retrieved from reference TRBV3-1 and TRBJ1-2, is DTAVSQTPKYLVTQMGNDKSIKCEQNLGHDTMYWYKQDSKKFLKIMFSYNNKELIINETVPNRFSPKSPDKAHLNLHINSLELGDSAVYFCASSQEAGGDRYGYTFGSGTRLTVV.

This clonotype has ten or more counts. This sequence joins TRBV20-1 and TRBJ2-5, with 8 bases that match TRBD2. J was trimmed by 7 bases and V by 0 bases; bases with no gene match: 10. The CDR3 is made up of 15 amino acids. From germline, CDR1 is DFQATT and CDR2 SNEGSKA (reference sequence). In DNA form, the CDR3 reads TGCAGTGCTAGAGATAGAGGACTACGGGGGGGGACCCAGTACTTC. Protein product: CSARDRGLRGGTQYF.

The genes are TRBV4-1 and TRBJ1-1; D unresolved. The CDR3 runs 14 residues. Germline CDR1 reads MGHRA; CDR2 reads YSYEKL. Trimming took off 1 base at V and 6 bases at J, with 12 bases between the two ends. The CDR3 DNA sequence: TGCGCCAGCAGCCAAGTTTATGGAACGGCTGAAGCTTTCTTT. Translated, it gives CASSQVYGTAEAFF.

V usage is TRBV12-5 and J usage is TRBJ1-2, with 8 nucleotides matching TRBD1. The V segment lost 6 bases and the J segment 4 bases; nucleotides outside the gene matches: 4. Germline assignment: CDR1 LGHNT and CDR2 FRNRAP. The CDR3 has 13 residues. The CDR3 DNA is TGTGCTAGTGGACTGGGGACAGGCTATGGCTACACCTTC. Its translation: CASGLGTGYGYTF.